Shown below are 27 T cell receptor beta chains from a single sample sequenced in a study of blood T cell repertoires in COVID-19. TCRdb keeps only in-frame clones here, not all; method: immunoSEQ multiplex PCR. The data show some 150,000 clones, around 90% seen once. What was sequenced was peripheral blood. These receptors all stem from a human donor in a cohort sampled during active COVID-19.

The sample holds a few counts of this clone. This sequence joins TRBV5-1 and TRBJ1-5; 8 bases fit TRBD1. With 7 bases clipped from V and 7 bases from J, the junction kept 13 bases outside the gene matches. CDR3 length: 15 amino acids. In germline, CDR1 is SGHRS, CDR2 YFSETQ. CDR3 sequence reads: CASQETGGNPQPQHF. CDR3 nucleotide sequence: TGCGCCAGCCAAGAAACAGGGGGTAATCCACAGCCCCAGCATTTT. The variable domain in full, with the rest retrieved from reference TRBV5-1 and TRBJ1-5, is KAGVTQTPRYLIKTRGQQVTLSCSPISGHRSVSWYQQTPGQGLQFLFEYFSETQRNKGNFPGRFSGRQFSNSRSEMNVSTLELGDSALYLCASQETGGNPQPQHFGDGTRLSIL.

The J gene is TRBJ1-3, the V gene TRBV3-1 (or the pseudogene TRBV3-2); a possible D gene is TRBD1 (6 bases). The germline gives CDR1 LGHDT, CDR2 YNNKEL (reference sequence). The CDR3 covers 14 residues. With 7 bases removed from V and 4 bases from J, the gap between germline ends came to 14 bases. The CDR3 DNA follows: TGTGCCAGCACTCGAGGGGGTTCCGGAAACACCATATATTTT. It specifies CASTRGGSGNTIYF.

The chain has TRBV6-5 and TRBJ2-1; TRBD2 aligns across 7 bases. Germline CDR1 reads MNHEY; CDR2 reads SVGAGI. The V gene end was trimmed by 7 bases and the J gene end by 9 bases; junction bases not matched to a gene: 12. This CDR3 is built from 14 residues. CDR3 region: CASKTGTMMGEQFF. The DNA of the CDR3 is TGTGCCAGCAAGACCGGGACTATGATGGGTGAGCAGTTCTTC.

The rearrangement links TRBV10-1 to TRBJ1-2; unclear D gene. Germline values: CDR1 WNHNN, CDR2 SYGVQD (reference sequence). V was pared by 1 base and J by 4 bases, with 7 bases between. This CDR3 is 13 amino acids long. The CDR3 DNA sequence: TGCGCCAGCAGTGAGTTAGTCGGCTATGGCTACACCTTC. Translating it yields CASSELVGYGYTF.

The chain links TRBV5-1 to TRBJ1-3; D gene uncertain. CDR1 is SGHRS and CDR2 is YFSETQ in the germline V gene. The ends were cut back, 5 bases at V and 3 bases at J, with 15 bases in the middle. This CDR3 is 15 amino acids long. CDR3 nucleotide sequence: TGCGCCAGCAGTACTTGGGGAGGGCATGGAAACACCATATATTTT. This translates into CASSTWGGHGNTIYF.

This clone was observed a single time. The chain couples TRBV19 to TRBJ2-1, with 8 bases lining up with TRBD2. Per germline, CDR1 LNHDA and CDR2 SQIVND (reference sequence). The V gene end was trimmed by 7 bases and the J gene end by 6 bases; junction bases not matched to a gene: 11. The CDR3 length is 15 residues. CDR3 region: CASTPGGAGSNEQFF. The CDR3 DNA sequence: TGTGCCAGTACCCCGGGGGGGGCAGGGAGCAATGAGCAGTTCTTC.

The V and J genes are TRBV7-3 and TRBJ2-6; D remains ambiguous. V lost 2 bases to trimming and J lost 2 bases, with 10 bases between them. The CDR3 has 16 residues. Germline V gene sequence: CDR1 SGHTA, CDR2 FQGTGA. The CDR3 spells CASSLRSGTGANVLTF. CDR3 sequence (DNA): TGTGCCAGCAGCTTACGTTCCGGTACTGGGGCCAACGTCCTGACTTTC.

V usage is TRBV3-1 (or the pseudogene TRBV3-2) and J usage is TRBJ1-3, with 11 nucleotides matching TRBD1. V lost 4 bases to trimming and J lost 3 bases; unmatched junction nucleotides: 5. The CDR3 is 16 amino acids. Germline lookup yields CDR1 LGHDT and CDR2 YNNKEL (reference sequence). The CDR3, as DNA: TGTGCCAGCAGCCCAAGGACAGGGGGCCTTGGAAACACCATATATTTT. It specifies CASSPRTGGLGNTIYF.

The sample holds a few counts of this clone. This chain connects TRBV7-9 to TRBJ1-6; TRBD1 aligns across 8 bases. Germline V lookup: CDR1 SEHNR, CDR2 FQNEAQ (reference sequence). Trimming cost V 7 bases and J 4 bases; bases outside gene matches: 9. CDR3 length: 16 residues. DNA of the CDR3: TGTGCCAGCAATCAAGCAGGGGGCCTATATAATTCACCCCTCCACTTT. It encodes CASNQAGGLYNSPLHF.

J is TRBJ1-2 and V is TRBV19; possibly TRBD1 for D (5 bases). Between the trimmed V and J ends, which lost 9 bases and 0 bases, there was a span of 14 bases. Germline V gives CDR1 LNHDA, CDR2 SQIVND (reference sequence). The CDR3 contains 14 residues. The CDR3 is CASSRTSTNYGYTF. The CDR3 DNA is TGTGCCAGCTCCCGGACAAGTACTAACTATGGCTACACCTTC. The full variable domain, with the rest looked up from reference TRBV19 and TRBJ1-2, is DGGITQSPKYLFRKEGQNVTLSCEQNLNHDAMYWYRQDPGQGLRLIYYSQIVNDFQKGDIAEGYSVSREKKESFPLTVTSAQKNPTAFYLCASSRTSTNYGYTFGSGTRLTVV.

The genes are TRBV6-2 or TRBV6-3 and TRBJ2-7; 11 positions agree with TRBD1. Germline loops: CDR1 MNHEY, CDR2 SVGEGT. CDR3 length: 15 residues. The V and J ends lost 5 bases and 3 bases, in that order; junction bases with no gene match: 6. For the CDR3, the DNA is TGTGCCAGCAGTAAAGCCGGGACAGGGGGCTACGAGCAGTACTTC. Amino acids: CASSKAGTGGYEQYF.

The chain couples TRBV19 to TRBJ1-3, with 8 bases aligning to TRBD1. V lost 5 bases and J lost 8; bases outside the gene matches: 8. Germline V gene data show CDR1 as LNHDA and CDR2 as SQIVND (reference sequence). The CDR3 consists of 14 residues. The CDR3 sequence: CASSDSGGADTIYF. CDR3 DNA sequence: TGTGCCAGTAGTGATTCAGGGGGCGCGGACACCATATATTTT.

The J gene is TRBJ2-5, the V gene TRBV2; 8 bases are a match to TRBD2. V lost 5 bases, J lost 4 bases, and 6 bases stayed unmatched. Germline CDR1 reads SNHLY; CDR2 reads FYNNEI. The CDR3 loop spans 14 amino acids. CDR3 sequence (DNA): TGTGCCAGCAGTAGAGGGACTAGAGGAGAGACCCAGTACTTC. Its translation is CASSRGTRGETQYF.

The CDR3 region has the DNA TGCGCCAGCACTTACCCTGGAGGGGAGCAGTACTTC. Protein: CASTYPGGEQYF. V usage is TRBV5-1 and J usage is TRBJ2-7, with D possibly TRBD2 on 6 matching bases. The CDR3 has 12 residues. V lost 6 bases to trimming and J lost 7 bases, with 14 bases between them. The germline V gene has CDR1 SGHRS and CDR2 YFSETQ.

The V and J genes are TRBV5-1 and TRBJ1-4; tentative D call: TRBD1 (5 bases). Trimming took off 1 base at V and 4 bases at J, with 8 bases between the two ends. Per the germline V gene, CDR1 is SGHRS and CDR2 is YFSETQ. The CDR3 runs to 14 residues. CDR3 amino acids: CASSLQGSNEKLFF. CDR3 sequence (DNA): TGCGCCAGCAGCTTGCAGGGCAGTAATGAAAAACTGTTTTTT.

This sequence joins TRBV2 and TRBJ2-5; D perhaps matches TRBD2 (5 bases). This CDR3 is 14 amino acids long. Trimming removed 6 bases from V and 2 bases from J, with 13 bases in between. CDR1 is SNHLY and CDR2 is FYNNEI in the germline V gene. In DNA, the CDR3 is TGTGCCAGCAGGTACCTGGGCGGGCAAGAGACCCAGTACTTC. Its protein is CASRYLGGQETQYF.

This chain uses TRBV28 with TRBJ2-5; 10 nucleotides align to TRBD1. This CDR3 is built from 16 residues. The germline CDR1 and CDR2 sequences are MDHEN and SYDVKM. With 6 bases clipped from V and 5 bases from J, the junction kept 12 bases outside the gene matches. The CDR3 nucleotides read TGTGCCAGCAGGATACAGACAGGGGGCCTCTACGAGACCCAGTACTTC. This gives the protein CASRIQTGGLYETQYF.

The V call is TRBV30, the J call TRBJ2-1; 8 bases agree with TRBD1. From germline, CDR1 is GTSNPN and CDR2 SVGIG (reference sequence). This CDR3 is 16 amino acids long. V trimming: 1 base; J trimming: 6 bases; junction bases outside the gene matches: 11. CDR3 in amino acids: CAWSALVSTGANEQFF. The CDR3 DNA follows: TGTGCCTGGAGTGCCCTGGTTTCGACAGGGGCCAATGAGCAGTTCTTC.

V is TRBV7-3 and J is TRBJ2-1; weak D call: TRBD2 (6 bases). Germline V gene sequence: CDR1 SGHTA, CDR2 FQGTGA. V was trimmed by 3 bases and J by 4 bases, leaving 13 bases between them. The CDR3 runs 15 residues. In DNA form, the CDR3 reads TGTGCCAGCAGCTTTATGGGAGGCGAGTACAATGAGCAGTTCTTC. This sequence encodes CASSFMGGEYNEQFF.

The V and J genes are TRBV27 and TRBJ2-5, with D hard to call. Germline loops: CDR1 MNHEY, CDR2 SMNVEV (reference sequence). CDR3 size: 14 residues. Trimming took off 5 bases at V and 1 base at J, with 11 bases between the two ends. The CDR3: CASSDQTGQETQYF. The CDR3 DNA sequence: TGTGCCAGCAGTGACCAGACGGGCCAAGAGACCCAGTACTTC.

The V call is TRBV18, the J call TRBJ2-5; 8 bases are shared with TRBD1. Germline values: CDR1 KGHSH, CDR2 LQKENI. V lost 5 bases and J lost 1; bases outside the gene matches: 9. The CDR3 is 16 residues long. The CDR3 loop is CASSTGKGQVQETQYF. The DNA of the CDR3 is TGTGCCAGCTCAACTGGAAAGGGACAGGTCCAAGAGACCCAGTACTTC. The full variable domain, its missing parts supplied by reference TRBV18 and TRBJ2-5, is NAGVMQNPRHLVRRRGQEARLRCSPMKGHSHVYWYRQLPEEGLKFMVYLQKENIIDESGMPKERFSAEFPKEGPSILRIQQVVRGDSAAYFCASSTGKGQVQETQYFGPGTRLLVL.

V usage is TRBV5-4 and J usage is TRBJ2-1; D may be TRBD2 (5 bases). Germline values: CDR1 SGHNT, CDR2 YYREEE (reference sequence). Trimming pared 4 bases from V and 5 bases from J, leaving 19 bases between. The CDR3 covers 16 residues. CDR3 sequence: CASSGFGSPPDNEQFF. Here the CDR3 DNA reads TGTGCCAGCAGCGGGTTTGGGAGTCCCCCAGACAATGAGCAGTTCTTC.

The chain uses TRBV7-9 and TRBJ1-1, with D unclear. CDR3 length: 14 residues. Trimming took off 2 bases at V and 4 bases at J, with 11 bases between the two ends. CDR1 and CDR2 from the germline V gene are SEHNR and FQNEAQ (reference sequence). Here the CDR3 reads CASSLFGETTEAFF. CDR3 bases: TGTGCCAGCAGCTTATTCGGGGAGACCACTGAAGCTTTCTTT.

The chain has TRBV4-2 and TRBJ1-2; D is unclear. Germline V gene sequence: CDR1 LGHNA, CDR2 YNFKEQ. The CDR3 length is 14 residues. Trimming removed 0 bases from V and 0 bases from J, with 5 bases in between. CDR3 coding DNA: TGTGCCAGCAGCCAAGAACGAGCTAACTATGGCTACACCTTC. This translates into CASSQERANYGYTF.

This rearrangement joins TRBV28 to TRBJ2-1; D possibly corresponds to TRBD2 (5 bases). Germline V gene data show CDR1 as MDHEN and CDR2 as SYDVKM. Between the trimmed V and J ends, which lost 4 bases and 4 bases, there was a span of 17 bases. The CDR3 runs to 16 residues. In DNA, the CDR3 is TGTGCCAGCAGTTCCATACCAGGTAGCGCATACAATGAGCAGTTCTTC. Its translation: CASSSIPGSAYNEQFF.

This chain joins TRBV10-2 and TRBJ2-7, with unresolved D. The CDR3 contains 13 residues. Germline V lookup: CDR1 WSHSY, CDR2 SAAADI. The germline V and J ends were trimmed by 5 bases and 6 bases, with 14 bases remaining between them. The CDR3 nucleotides read TGCGCCAGCAGTCGAACTGTTATCGGCGAGCAGTACTTC. Translation: CASSRTVIGEQYF.

The genes are TRBV25-1 and TRBJ2-1, with a tentative D call TRBD1 (5 bases). V was trimmed by 3 bases and J by 3 bases, leaving 9 bases between them. This CDR3 comprises 14 residues. Germline assignment: CDR1 MGHDK and CDR2 SYGVNS. The CDR3 bases are TGTGCCAGCAGTGAGTGGGGCAGCTACAATGAGCAGTTCTTC. Protein: CASSEWGSYNEQFF.